The next 20 T cell receptor beta chains were all read from a single sample in a study of blood T cells in healthy people across ages. A second PCR, run for about 6 to 11 cycles, used a sample-barcoded 5' primer plus a J-beta primer mix. TCRdb independently ran MiXCR on the 5' RACE reads; one entry per CDR3 protein. Among 1.5 million to 2 million distinct CDR3 sequences listed, 49% were seen once. The specimen was blood. These receptors originate from a middle-aged woman in good health.

V is TRBV27 and J is TRBJ2-5; perhaps TRBD1 as D (6 bases). The ends were cut back, 5 bases at V and 4 bases at J, with 17 bases in the middle. The germline gives CDR1 MNHEY, CDR2 SMNVEV (reference sequence). The CDR3 has 15 amino acids. The CDR3 spells CASSPSTGHIETQYF. The CDR3, as DNA: TGTGCCAGCAGTCCTTCGACAGGTCACATAGAGACCCAGTACTTC.

This clonotype was detected many times. At one end, the junction sequence differs from germline, possibly due to a read error. The chain couples TRBV5-1 to TRBJ2-3; D gene uncertain. The CDR3 totals 14 residues. Germline V gives CDR1 SGHRS, CDR2 YFSETQ. CDR3 nucleotides: TGTGCCAGCAGCTTAGAAGGCAGCGCAGATACGCAGTATTTT. Encoded protein: CASSLEGSADTQYF.

This chain links TRBV5-1 with TRBJ1-4; 8 nucleotides agree with TRBD1. This CDR3 is 16 amino acids long. Germline V CDR1 and CDR2: SGHRS, YFSETQ. J lost 1 base, V lost 4 bases, and 6 bases had no gene match. The chain's CDR3 is CASSQGRGLTNEKLFF. DNA for the CDR3: TGCGCCAGCAGCCAGGGCAGGGGGCTAACTAATGAAAAACTGTTTTTT.

This clonotype came up a few times. V gene TRBV11-1 combines with J gene TRBJ2-1; D is unresolved. This CDR3 contains 16 residues. Between the trimmed V and J ends, which lost 0 bases and 6 bases, there was a span of 15 bases. Germline CDR1 is SGHAT and CDR2 is FQDESV (reference sequence). In nucleotides, the CDR3 is TGTGCCAGCAGCTTAGCCCCCCTGGACGTCTCCAATGAGCAGTTCTTC. Translation gives CASSLAPLDVSNEQFF.

This clonotype has a handful of counts. The chain employs TRBV12-3 or TRBV12-4 and TRBJ2-1; 9 bases are shared with TRBD2. The CDR3 has 15 residues. V shed 4 bases and J 6 bases; nucleotides not matched to a gene: 7. In DNA form, the CDR3 reads TGTGCCAGCAGTTCGCCGACTAGCGGATTCAATGAGCAGTTCTTC. Protein: CASSSPTSGFNEQFF.

This clonotype appeared a few times. The V call is TRBV20-1, the J call TRBJ2-1; possible D gene TRBD1, 5 bases. The CDR3 is 13 amino acids. With 0 bases removed from V and 2 bases from J, the gap between germline ends came to 5 bases. The germline V gene has CDR1 DFQATT and CDR2 SNEGSKA (reference sequence). The CDR3 sequence: CSAREQAYNEQFF. For the CDR3, the DNA is TGCAGTGCTAGAGAACAGGCCTACAATGAGCAGTTCTTC.

The chain combines TRBV20-1 with TRBJ2-3, with TRBD1 matching 8 bases. The length of the CDR3 is 16 residues. Germline loops: CDR1 DFQATT, CDR2 SNEGSKA (reference sequence). J gave up 2 bases and V 5 bases, and 12 bases lay outside the gene matches. This CDR3 is CSACPGQAGSTDTQYF. The CDR3 DNA follows: TGCAGTGCTTGCCCGGGACAGGCGGGGTCCACAGATACGCAGTATTTT.

This clonotype is a singleton in its sample. The chain joins TRBV6-5 to TRBJ1-2, with 8 bases aligning to TRBD1. The CDR3 runs 15 residues. The J segment lost 4 bases and the V segment lost 7 bases, leaving 11 bases of the junction unmatched. Germline V CDR1 and CDR2: MNHEY, SVGAGI. DNA for the CDR3: TGTGCCAGCACGAGTCGGACAGGGCTTGGCTATGGCTACACCTTC. Translating it yields CASTSRTGLGYGYTF.

This chain joins TRBV27 and TRBJ2-7; D might be TRBD2 (6 bases). Germline loops: CDR1 MNHEY, CDR2 SMNVEV (reference sequence). Trimming took off 3 bases at V and 0 bases at J, with 12 bases between the two ends. This CDR3 contains 15 residues. The CDR3 loop reads CASSFGSGSSYEQYF. The CDR3 region has the DNA TGTGCCAGCAGTTTTGGCTCCGGGAGCTCCTACGAGCAGTACTTC.

The gene calls are TRBV12-3 or TRBV12-4 and TRBJ1-6; 10 bases agree with TRBD1. The V and J ends lost 5 bases and 4 bases, in that order; junction bases with no gene match: 23. The CDR3 length is 22 residues. Written as DNA, the CDR3 is TGTGCCAGCAGTCAGTGGGACAGGGGAAAAAATCAACCCTCTATATATAATTCACCCCTCCACTTT. The encoded protein is CASSQWDRGKNQPSIYNSPLHF.

CDR3 loop: CAISPKGTSGVYNEQFF. The CDR3, as DNA: TGTGCCATCAGTCCCAAGGGGACTAGCGGGGTTTACAATGAGCAGTTCTTC. The rearrangement uses TRBV10-3 and TRBJ2-1; the match to TRBD2 covers 13 bases. The CDR3 contains 17 residues. V gave up 5 bases and J gave up 4 bases; unmatched junction bases: 8. The germline V gene encodes CDR1 ENHRY and CDR2 SYGVKD.

The J gene is TRBJ2-1, the V gene TRBV7-2; 9 nucleotides agree with TRBD1. In germline, CDR1 is SGHTA, CDR2 FQGNSA. Trimming cost V 5 bases and J 8 bases; bases outside gene matches: 10. This CDR3 spans 15 amino acids. The CDR3 DNA is TGTGCCAGCAGCCCCTGGACAGGGGTGGCGGATGAGCAGTTCTTC. It encodes CASSPWTGVADEQFF.

The chain links TRBV29-1 to TRBJ1-2; perhaps TRBD1 as D (5 bases). Germline CDR1 and CDR2: SQVTM and ANQGSEA. The CDR3 is 13 amino acids. The V gene lost 0 bases and the J gene lost 4 bases, with 9 bases spanning the gap. CDR3 nucleotide sequence: TGCAGCGTTGAAGAGGGGCCGAGCTATGGCTACACCTTC. Amino acid sequence: CSVEEGPSYGYTF.

This clonotype showed up just a few times. This chain connects TRBV5-1 to TRBJ2-1, with 7 bases identical to TRBD2. CDR1 and CDR2 from the germline V gene are SGHRS and YFSETQ. V was pared by 0 bases and J by 7 bases, with 7 bases of the junction left unmatched. CDR3 length equals 15 residues. The CDR3 bases are TGCGCCAGCAGCTTGGCGGGAGGCGAAATGAATGAGCAGTTCTTC. Translating gives CASSLAGGEMNEQFF.

This clonotype was detected a few times. The J gene is TRBJ2-6, the V gene TRBV10-2; D might be TRBD1 (5 bases). V lost 2 bases and J 2 bases, leaving 7 bases between the germline ends. Germline-derived CDR1 and CDR2 are WSHSY and SAAADI. The CDR3 is made up of 15 amino acids. CDR3 in amino acids: CASSEIQAGANVLTF. CDR3 in DNA: TGCGCCAGCAGTGAGATACAGGCTGGGGCCAACGTCCTGACTTTC.

The genes are TRBV4-1 and TRBJ1-2, with 8 nucleotides matching TRBD1. The CDR3 contains 15 residues. Germline V gene lookup returns CDR1 MGHRA and CDR2 YSYEKL. The V and J ends lost 1 base and 6 bases, in that order; junction bases with no gene match: 7. The CDR3 nucleotides are TGCGCCAGCAGCCAAGGGACAGGGTTGTATAATGGCTACACCTTC. Its protein product is CASSQGTGLYNGYTF.

The chain is built from TRBV20-1 and TRBJ2-7, with 9 bases identical to TRBD1. The CDR3 sequence is 15 residues long. From germline, CDR1 is DFQATT and CDR2 SNEGSKA (reference sequence). V lost 0 bases and J lost 2; bases outside the gene matches: 5. CDR3 protein: CSARDRTGVAYEQYF. Here the CDR3 DNA reads TGCAGTGCTAGAGATCGGACAGGGGTTGCCTACGAGCAGTACTTC.

The chain combines TRBV2 with TRBJ1-2; D remains ambiguous. Germline V gives CDR1 SNHLY, CDR2 FYNNEI. This CDR3 region has 11 residues. Deletions cut 7 bases from V and 7 bases from J, with 10 bases between. In DNA, the CDR3 is TGTGCCAGCATAATGGGCGGTGGCTACACCTTC. Its protein product is CASIMGGGYTF.

This clonotype has a handful of counts. The chain is built from TRBV7-9 and TRBJ2-5, with 8 nucleotides matching TRBD2. J gave up 1 base and V 5 bases, and 6 bases lay outside the gene matches. CDR3 length: 15 amino acids. Germline CDR1 and CDR2: SEHNR and FQNEAQ (reference sequence). CDR3 coding DNA: TGTGCCAGCAGCGTCGCGGGGGGCCCCCAAGAGACCCAGTACTTC. Protein: CASSVAGGPQETQYF. The whole variable domain, filled in from reference TRBV7-9 and TRBJ2-5, reads DTGVSQNPRHKITKRGQNVTFRCDPISEHNRLYWYRQTLGQGPEFLTYFQNEAQLEKSRLLSDRFSAERPKGSFSTLEIQRTEQGDSAMYLCASSVAGGPQETQYFGPGTRLLVL.

This clonotype was seen only a few times. This chain connects TRBV29-1 to TRBJ1-2; D call uncertain. V lost 7 bases, J lost 4 bases, and 19 bases lay in between. Germline assignment: CDR1 SQVTM and CDR2 ANQGSEA. The CDR3 has 14 residues. The CDR3 DNA follows: TGCAGCGCCACCCCAGGAGACGGGTTCTATGGCTACACCTTC. Its protein product is CSATPGDGFYGYTF.